Reported below is one T cell receptor (beta chain). Its antigen is unknown. No clone much larger than this one lies a single base away; base qualities are absent. The CDR3 regions of human TCRbeta chains were subjected to immunosequencing. In the paper's pipeline: Repertoire TCRs were checked for matches against a reference library of SARS-CoV-2-specific TCRs that had been generated using the MIRA antigen-specificity platform. Breadth was defined as the fraction of unique TCRs that were SARS-CoV-2-associated, and depth was defined as the fraction of total T cells that were SARS-CoV-2-associated. Using the MIRA data, each spike-specific TCR was mapped to the spike region that the TCR reacts to and placed in a CD4 or CD8 class. Log10-transformed breadth and depth values were compared by one-way ANOVA with Sidak's multiple comparisons tests. The immuneACCESS repertoire file appears here via TCRdb, limited to in-frame rearrangements. These files lack a portion of the clones; in checked studies, under half of the deficit traces to unresolved V genes, and the cause of the others is not known. V and J calls and clone size follow that table, whereas D and trimming were derived from the DNA. The sample records approximately 120,000 clones, about 87% of which are singletons. Around 6% of the sample rests with the top ten.

Read against the paper, the sample's time point label means: baseline before first vaccination. The vaccinee samples were drawn from two UK trials, COV001 and COV002, one of which was a single-blind randomized controlled phase 2/3 trial testing AZD1222 (ChAdOx1 nCoV-19) in healthy adults. For TCRbeta chain sequencing, PBMC samples from trial participants were taken at day 0 and at day 28 after the second dose. Reading from cysteine to phenylalanine, the CDR3 counts 16 amino acids. Solely the CDR3 DNA is kept, with 48 bases framed from the first base. The data originate from a study of T cell responses to AZD1222 COVID-19 vaccine (dated by TCRdb to the early 2020s). The study in broad terms: AZD1222 recipients with second doses at about 4 weeks or about 12 weeks were pooled, because spike-specific TCR depth and breadth did not differ between schedules. TCR sequencing covered over 230 trial participants: nearly 210 given two doses of AZD1222 and around 26 given two doses of MenACWY control vaccine. Trial participants were enrolled by age into subgroups of 18-55, 56-69 and 70-plus years, and around 150, 28 and 57 TCR-sequenced participants, respectively, were included in these subgroups. Results and caveats for the whole study, not just this receptor: The 56-69-year group was small, and its depth increase did not reach significance, likely because of low power. Conclusions about previously exposed vaccinees are limited, since just five or six AZD1222 recipients were seropositive for SARS-CoV-2 at baseline. Epitopes outside the regions mutated in the B.1.351 and B.1.1.7 variants were reportedly recognized by nearly half of the unique spike-specific TCRs. Vaccine-associated CD4 TCRs spanned the whole spike protein, with dominant responses in regions 160-218 and 743-854. Most participants were white British and females outnumbered males, and the authors suggested that clonal diversity may have been underestimated. A significant rise in spike-specific TCR breadth and depth was observed after two AZD1222 doses relative to day 0 and relative to MenACWY recipients. Because no samples from the day 14 peak response were available, repertoires could be characterized only after the peak T cell response.

This chain is built from TRBV21-1 and TRBJ1-5. TRBV21-1 constitutes a pseudogene. The starting material was peripheral blood, obtained on day 0 of AZD1222 vaccination. The sequence derives from an adult in good health. The DNA is as follows: TGTGCCAGCAGCAAAGCCTTGGCACACGGGAATCAGCCCCAGCATTTT. Its product reads: CASSKALAHGNQPQHF.